The entry below describes one T cell receptor (beta chain). This specimen belongs to a study of cytomegalovirus exposure and HLA in healthy donors. The PCR contained 60 Vbeta and 13 Jbeta primers. Measured with immunoSEQ multiplex PCR; TCRdb has only the in-frame clones, and not every one. The sample carries approximately 250,000 clones, more than 75% recorded once. Germline V gives CDR1 SGHNT, CDR2 YYREEE (reference sequence). The J segment lost 3 bases and the V segment lost 2 bases, leaving 0 bases of the junction unmatched. CDR3 length: 14 amino acids. The genes are TRBV5-4 and TRBJ2-5; 11 bases agree with TRBD2. The clonotype originates from a girl aged 2 to 9 in good health and CMV-seronegative. Sequencing was carried out using PBMCs. The CDR3 DNA follows: TGTGCCAGCAGCTTACTAGCGGGAGAAGAGACCCAGTACTTC. Its protein is CASSLLAGEETQYF.